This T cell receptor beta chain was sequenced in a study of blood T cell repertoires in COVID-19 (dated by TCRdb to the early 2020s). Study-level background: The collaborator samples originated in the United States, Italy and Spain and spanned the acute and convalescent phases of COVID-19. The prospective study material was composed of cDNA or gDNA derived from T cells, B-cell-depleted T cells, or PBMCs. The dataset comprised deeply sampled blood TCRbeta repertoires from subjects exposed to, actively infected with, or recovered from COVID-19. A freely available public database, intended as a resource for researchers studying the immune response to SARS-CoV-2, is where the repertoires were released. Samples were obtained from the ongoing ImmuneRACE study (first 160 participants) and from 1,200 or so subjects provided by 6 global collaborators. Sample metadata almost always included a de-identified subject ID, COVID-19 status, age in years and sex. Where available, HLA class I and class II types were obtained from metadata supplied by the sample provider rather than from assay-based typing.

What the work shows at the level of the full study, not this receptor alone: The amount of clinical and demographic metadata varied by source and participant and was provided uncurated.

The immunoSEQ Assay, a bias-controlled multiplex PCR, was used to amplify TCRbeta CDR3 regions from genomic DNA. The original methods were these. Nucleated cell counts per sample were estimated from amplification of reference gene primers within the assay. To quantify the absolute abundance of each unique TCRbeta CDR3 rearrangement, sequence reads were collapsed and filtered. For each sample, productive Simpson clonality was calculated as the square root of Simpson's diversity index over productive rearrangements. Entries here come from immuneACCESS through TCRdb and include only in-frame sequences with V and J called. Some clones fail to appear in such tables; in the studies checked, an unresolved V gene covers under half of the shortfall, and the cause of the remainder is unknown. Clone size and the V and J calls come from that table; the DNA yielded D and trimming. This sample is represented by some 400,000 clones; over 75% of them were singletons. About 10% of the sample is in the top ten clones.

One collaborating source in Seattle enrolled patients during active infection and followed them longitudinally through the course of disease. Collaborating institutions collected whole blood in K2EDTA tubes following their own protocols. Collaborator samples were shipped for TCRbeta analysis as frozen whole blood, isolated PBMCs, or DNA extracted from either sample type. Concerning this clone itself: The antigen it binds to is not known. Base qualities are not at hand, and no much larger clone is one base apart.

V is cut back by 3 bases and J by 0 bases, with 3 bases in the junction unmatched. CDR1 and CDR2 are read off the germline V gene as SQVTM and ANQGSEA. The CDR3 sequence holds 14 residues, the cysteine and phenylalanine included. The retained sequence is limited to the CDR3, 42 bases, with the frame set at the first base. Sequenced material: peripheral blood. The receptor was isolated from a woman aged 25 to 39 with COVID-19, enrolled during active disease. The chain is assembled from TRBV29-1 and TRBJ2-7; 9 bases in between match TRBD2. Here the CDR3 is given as CSVDSGGSSYEQYF. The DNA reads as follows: TGCAGCGTTGATAGCGGGGGCAGCTCCTACGAGCAGTACTTC.